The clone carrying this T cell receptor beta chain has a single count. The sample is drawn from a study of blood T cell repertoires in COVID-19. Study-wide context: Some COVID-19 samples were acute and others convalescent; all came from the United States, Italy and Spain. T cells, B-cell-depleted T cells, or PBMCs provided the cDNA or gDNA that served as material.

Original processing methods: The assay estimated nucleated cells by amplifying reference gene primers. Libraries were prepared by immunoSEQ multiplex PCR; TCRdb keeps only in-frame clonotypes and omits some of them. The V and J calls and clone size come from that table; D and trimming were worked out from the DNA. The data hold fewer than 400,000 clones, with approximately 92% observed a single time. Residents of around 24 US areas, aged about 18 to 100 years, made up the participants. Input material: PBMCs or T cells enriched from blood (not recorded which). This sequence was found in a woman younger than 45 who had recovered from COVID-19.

This chain's CDR3 is CASSPQFGAYSPLHF. In DNA, the CDR3 is TGTGCCAGTAGTCCCCAGTTTGGGGCTTATTCACCCCTCCACTTT. The genes are TRBV19 and TRBJ1-6; D perhaps matches TRBD1 (5 bases). The germline V gene encodes CDR1 LNHDA and CDR2 SQIVND (reference sequence). The germline V and J ends were trimmed by 5 bases and 8 bases, with 16 bases remaining between them. The CDR3 is 15 amino acids.